This TCR beta chain emerged from a study of T cell responses to AZD1222 COVID-19 vaccine. Study-wide points: The study identified only six AZD1222 recipients as seropositive at baseline. Spike as a whole was targeted by vaccine-associated CD4 TCRs, dominant at 160-218 and 743-854. Unmutated variant regions reportedly attract nearly half of all spike-specific TCRs. Two doses of AZD1222 preceded a rise in Spike-specific TCR breadth and depth.

V was clipped by 1 base and J by 2 bases; unmatched bases: 4. Germline-derived CDR1 and CDR2 are LGHDT and YNNKEL (reference sequence). The CDR3 has 15 amino acids. A note on this clone: Its specificity is unknown.

The repertoire was sequenced with immunoSEQ multiplex PCR; TCRdb's copy has only in-frame clones and lacks some. Among more than 95,000 clones, about 89% were seen once, and the ten largest hold under 11%. Sequences were derived from peripheral blood, sampled on day 0 of AZD1222 vaccination. The chain combines TRBV3-1 (or the pseudogene TRBV3-2) with TRBJ1-2; TRBD1 matches at 7 bases. This sequence originates from an adult in good health. CDR3 sequence reads: CASSQGRQGNYGYTF. The DNA of the CDR3 is TGTGCCAGCAGCCAAGGACGACAGGGCAACTATGGCTACACCTTC.